This note documents a single T cell receptor (beta chain) sequence. Its cognate antigen is unknown. The sample comes from a study of type 1 and type 2 diabetes patients. The CDR3 has 15 amino acids. Trimming left V 10 bases short and J 0 bases short, with 16 bases between. Germline V gives CDR1 SGHDN, CDR2 FVKESK. The PCR template was genomic DNA. Amplification of the beta chain CDR3 used 30 forward and 13 reverse multiplex primers. A single record per CDR3 protein comes from TCRdb applying MiXCR to the multiplex PCR reads. The sample holds a few hundred thousand distinct CDR3 sequences, around 47% seen once. Findings of the study overall: Type 1 diabetes repertoires were significantly less diverse than type 2 diabetes ones. Type 2 diabetes and control V and J usage correlated highly, around 0.97. Some expanded clones seen only in T1D might occur in additional T2D or control samples.

This clonotype was sampled from a man aged 18 to 30 with type 2 diabetes. This chain uses TRBV14 with TRBJ2-1; D is unresolved. Sequences were obtained from peripheral blood mononuclear cells (PBMCs). CDR3 coding DNA: TGTGCCACCGCCCCCAATTCCAGCTCCTACAATGAGCAGTTCTTC. Translation gives CATAPNSSSYNEQFF.